What follows is one TCR beta chain and its context. Its specificity is unknown. Trimming stripped 4 bases from V and 5 bases from J, with 16 bases between. Germline V gene data show CDR1 as LNHDA and CDR2 as SQIVND (reference sequence). This CDR3 contains 15 residues. This specimen comes from a study of CD4 T cells in relation to SARS-CoV-2 and coronaviruses. Study-level information: TCR beta CDR3s were sequenced after approximately ten-day antigen culture of PBMCs.

Generated by immunoSEQ multiplex PCR, the TCRdb table keeps only in-frame clones and is missing some. The data show tens of thousands of clones, 65% to 80% seen once. CD4+ T cells from unexposed donors were obtained before the COVID-19 pandemic (2011-2018). CD4+ T cells were isolated from the cells after 10 days of culture. Testing used SARS-CoV-2 S/N and four cold-coronavirus spikes on unexposed-donor CD4+ T cells, cells permitting. PBMCs were plated at two million per well in IL-2-containing medium. Study findings and constraints: In approximately 70% of donors, memory CD4+ clonotypes crossrecognized SARS-CoV-2 and at least one common cold coronavirus spike.

V gene TRBV19 combines with J gene TRBJ2-3; D is perhaps TRBD1 (6 bases). The sequence was collected from a human donor in good health. The sequenced sample was CD4+ T cells from PBMCs, cultured in vitro. The CDR3: CASSTTGLDGDTQYF. In nucleotides, the CDR3 is TGTGCCAGTAGTACGACAGGATTAGACGGAGATACGCAGTATTTT.